These 16 T cell receptor beta chains were sequenced from one sample in a study of beta chain features in type 1 diabetes. Expressed TCRB transcripts got sequenced, as all isolated RNA was reverse transcribed. Using immunoSEQ multiplex PCR, the repertoire was profiled, and TCRdb retains in-frame clones only, with some absent. The sample has fewer than 900,000 clones, about 17% seen once; the top ten hold 0.023%. The sequencing sample was made of naive CD4+ T cells from blood. Source of these receptors: a woman between 18 and 29 years old in good health.

V usage is TRBV27 and J usage is TRBJ2-3; 7 nucleotides match TRBD2. Trimming at V came to 7 bases and at J to 2 bases, leaving 18 bases not matched to a gene. Germline-derived CDR1 and CDR2 are MNHEY and SMNVEV (reference sequence). The CDR3 consists of 18 residues. The CDR3 DNA follows: TGTGCCAGCAAATCCATGGCCGGGAGGTTCGGTTTCACAGATACGCAGTATTTT. Translated: CASKSMAGRFGFTDTQYF.

A few counts support this clone. The chain couples TRBV5-1 to TRBJ2-3; no reliable D call. CDR1 is SGHRS and CDR2 is YFSETQ in the germline V gene. CDR3 length: 11 residues. V gave up 4 bases and J gave up 7 bases, with 7 bases separating them. The CDR3 protein is CASSGEYTQYF. CDR3 nucleotide sequence: TGCGCCAGCAGCGGAGAGTATACGCAGTATTTT. The full variable domain, completed using reference TRBV5-1 and TRBJ2-3, is KAGVTQTPRYLIKTRGQQVTLSCSPISGHRSVSWYQQTPGQGLQFLFEYFSETQRNKGNFPGRFSGRQFSNSRSEMNVSTLELGDSALYLCASSGEYTQYFGPGTRLTVL.

This clone was observed a handful of times. V gene TRBV6-1 combines with J gene TRBJ2-1, with 12 bases that match TRBD2. V lost 11 bases and J lost 1; bases outside the gene matches: 3. Germline values: CDR1 MNHNS, CDR2 SASEGT. This CDR3 has 14 amino acids. CDR3: CAEGLAGSYNEQFF. The CDR3 nucleotides read TGTGCCGAAGGACTAGCGGGATCCTACAATGAGCAGTTCTTC.

V usage is TRBV9 and J usage is TRBJ1-2, with 8 bases identical to TRBD1. J gave up 8 bases and V 4 bases, and 13 bases lay outside the gene matches. Looked up from germline, CDR1 is SGDLS and CDR2 is YYNGEE. CDR3 size: 15 residues. The CDR3 loop is CASSPRTGSARGYTF. CDR3 nucleotide sequence: TGTGCCAGCAGCCCTCGGACAGGGTCCGCCCGGGGCTACACCTTC.

The CDR3: CASSLAGTSGRASTGELFF. The CDR3 coding sequence is TGTGCCAGCAGCTTGGCGGGGACTAGCGGGAGGGCGTCCACCGGGGAGCTGTTTTTT. This rearrangement joins TRBV5-4 to TRBJ2-2; 16 bases map to TRBD2. The CDR3 runs to 19 residues. V gave up 0 bases and J gave up 4 bases; unmatched junction bases: 6. From germline, CDR1 is SGHNT and CDR2 YYREEE (reference sequence).

This clone was seen a few times. V usage is TRBV19 and J usage is TRBJ2-2; a weak D match, TRBD1 (6 bases). V was clipped by 5 bases and J by 0 bases, with 10 bases between them. Germline V gene lookup returns CDR1 LNHDA and CDR2 SQIVND (reference sequence). The CDR3 runs 15 residues. The CDR3 sequence: CASSSGAANTGELFF. CDR3 coding DNA: TGTGCCAGTAGTTCAGGGGCCGCGAACACCGGGGAGCTGTTTTTT.

This rearrangement joins TRBV6-5 to TRBJ1-3, with D possibly being TRBD1 (6 bases). The CDR3 sequence is 15 residues long. The germline V and J ends were trimmed by 6 bases and 2 bases, with 14 bases remaining between them. Germline CDR1 is MNHEY and CDR2 is SVGAGI. CDR3 DNA: TGTGCCAGCAGCAACGAGGGGGGGGCTGGAAACACCATATATTTT. It is translated as CASSNEGGAGNTIYF.

The table lists this clone with a few counts. The same CDR3 is also encoded by other DNA sequences in this sample. V and J are TRBV18 and TRBJ2-1; no reliable D call. Trimming took 1 base from V and 5 from J, leaving 0 bases between them. The CDR3 contains 11 residues. The V gene's germline CDR1 is KGHSH and CDR2 LQKENI. CDR3 sequence: CASSPHNEQFF. CDR3 in DNA: TGTGCCAGCTCACCACACAATGAGCAGTTCTTC.

This clone was detected only a few times. This chain connects TRBV5-1 to TRBJ1-4; TRBD1 aligns across 7 bases. Germline V lookup: CDR1 SGHRS, CDR2 YFSETQ. Germline trimming cut 4 bases from V and 0 bases from J; bases unmatched to any gene: 9. CDR3 length: 17 amino acids. CDR3 in amino acids: CASSTGTGQATNEKLFF. CDR3 sequence (DNA): TGCGCCAGCAGCACTGGTACCGGACAGGCAACTAATGAAAAACTGTTTTTT. The full variable domain, in which reference TRBV5-1 and TRBJ1-4 provide the parts outside the CDR3, is KAGVTQTPRYLIKTRGQQVTLSCSPISGHRSVSWYQQTPGQGLQFLFEYFSETQRNKGNFPGRFSGRQFSNSRSEMNVSTLELGDSALYLCASSTGTGQATNEKLFFGSGTQLSVL.

This chain joins TRBV9 and TRBJ2-2; 8 bases agree with TRBD1. J gave up 2 bases and V 3 bases, and 3 bases lay outside the gene matches. The germline V gene encodes CDR1 SGDLS and CDR2 YYNGEE. The CDR3 has 15 amino acids. The CDR3 loop reads CASSAGGSNTGELFF. For the CDR3, the DNA is TGTGCCAGCAGCGCAGGGGGCTCAAACACCGGGGAGCTGTTTTTT.

This clone was detected a few times. The chain joins TRBV7-2 to TRBJ2-1, with 11 bases fitting TRBD2. Germline CDR1 reads SGHTA; CDR2 reads FQGNSA. The V and J ends lost 6 bases and 7 bases, in that order; junction bases with no gene match: 5. CDR3 length: 14 amino acids. The DNA of the CDR3 is TGTGCCAGCAGGAATGGACTAGCGGGTAATGAGCAGTTCTTC. Translation gives CASRNGLAGNEQFF.

V usage is TRBV6-1 and J usage is TRBJ2-7; D may correspond to TRBD1 or TRBD2 (6 bases each). The length of the CDR3 is 13 residues. Trimming took 6 bases from V and 12 from J, leaving 21 bases between them. Per the germline V gene, CDR1 is MNHNS and CDR2 is SASEGT. CDR3 coding DNA: TGTGCCAGCAGCGAGACGGCAAGGGGGGTGGTGTACTTC. Translation gives CASSETARGVVYF.

Details on this clone: At the DNA level, this CDR3 is encoded by other sequences in the same sample as well. V gene TRBV6-6 combines with J gene TRBJ1-1; possible D gene TRBD1, 6 bases. The germline V gene encodes CDR1 MNHNY and CDR2 SVGAGI (reference sequence). The V end was cut by 5 bases, the J end by 2 bases, with 9 bases between. The CDR3 spans 13 residues. The CDR3 nucleotides read TGTGCCAGCAGTCGACAGGAAAACACTGAAGCTTTCTTT. Its protein is CASSRQENTEAFF.

This clone was detected only a few times. The V call is TRBV18, the J call TRBJ1-5; possible D gene TRBD1, 5 bases. Looked up from germline, CDR1 is KGHSH and CDR2 is LQKENI. The CDR3 has 15 residues. The V gene lost 6 bases and the J gene lost 6 bases, with 18 bases spanning the gap. CDR3 loop: CASSPRDEGSQPQHF. DNA for the CDR3: TGTGCCAGCTCCCCGAGGGACGAGGGTAGTCAGCCCCAGCATTTT.

The V gene is TRBV27, the J gene TRBJ1-5; 9 nucleotides agree with TRBD1. The trim removed 4 bases at V and 4 bases at J, leaving 11 bases unmatched. There are 17 residues in the CDR3. Germline values: CDR1 MNHEY, CDR2 SMNVEV (reference sequence). CDR3 coding DNA: TGTGCCAGCAGTTCGCGACCGGGACAGGGAACTAATCAGCCCCAGCATTTT. Its translation: CASSSRPGQGTNQPQHF.

The table lists this clone with a few counts. The J gene is TRBJ2-7, the V gene TRBV15; D remains unclear. Per germline, CDR1 LNHNV and CDR2 YYDKDF (reference sequence). The V and J ends lost 3 bases and 0 bases respectively, with 15 bases between them. The CDR3 is 16 residues long. CDR3 sequence reads: CATSSDRRRSSYEQYF. For the CDR3, the DNA is TGTGCCACCAGCAGTGACCGGCGCCGCAGCTCCTACGAGCAGTACTTC.